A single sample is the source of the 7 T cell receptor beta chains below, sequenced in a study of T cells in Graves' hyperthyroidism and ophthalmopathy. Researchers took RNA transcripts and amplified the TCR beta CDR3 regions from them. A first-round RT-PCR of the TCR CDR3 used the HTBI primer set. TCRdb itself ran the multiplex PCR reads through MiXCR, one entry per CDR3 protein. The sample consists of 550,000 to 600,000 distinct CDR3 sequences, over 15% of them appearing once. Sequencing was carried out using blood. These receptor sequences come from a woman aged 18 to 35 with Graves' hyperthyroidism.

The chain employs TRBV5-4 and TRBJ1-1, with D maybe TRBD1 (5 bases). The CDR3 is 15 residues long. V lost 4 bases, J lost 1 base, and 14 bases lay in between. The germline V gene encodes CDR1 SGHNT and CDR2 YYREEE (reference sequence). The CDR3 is CASSRIRQQNTEAFF. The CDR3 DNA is TGTGCCAGCAGCCGGATCAGACAGCAGAACACTGAAGCTTTCTTT.

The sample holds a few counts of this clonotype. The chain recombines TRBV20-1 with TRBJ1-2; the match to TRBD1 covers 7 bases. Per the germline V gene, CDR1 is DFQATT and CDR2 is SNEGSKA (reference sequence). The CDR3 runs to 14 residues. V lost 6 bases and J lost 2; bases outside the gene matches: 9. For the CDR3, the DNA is TGCAGTGCGGCCAGACAGGGCCTCAACTATGGCTACACCTTC. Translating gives CSAARQGLNYGYTF.

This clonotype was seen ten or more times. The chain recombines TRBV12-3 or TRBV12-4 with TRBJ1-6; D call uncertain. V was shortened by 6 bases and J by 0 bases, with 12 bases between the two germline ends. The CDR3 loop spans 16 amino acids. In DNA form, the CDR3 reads TGTGCCAGCAGCCCGAAGACTAGCTCCTATAATTCACCCCTCCACTTT. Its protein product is CASSPKTSSYNSPLHF.

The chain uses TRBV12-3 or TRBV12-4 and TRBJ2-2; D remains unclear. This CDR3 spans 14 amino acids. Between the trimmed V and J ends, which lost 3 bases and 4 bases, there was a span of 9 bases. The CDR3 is CASSFPRFTGELFF. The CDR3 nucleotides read TGTGCCAGCAGTTTTCCGAGGTTCACCGGGGAGCTGTTTTTT.

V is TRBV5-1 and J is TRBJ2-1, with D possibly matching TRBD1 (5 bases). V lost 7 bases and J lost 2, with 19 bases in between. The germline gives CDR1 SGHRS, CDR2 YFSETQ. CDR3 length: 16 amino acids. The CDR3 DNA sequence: TGCGCCAGCCCACGCGCCCAGGGCAGTACCTACAATGAGCAGTTCTTC. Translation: CASPRAQGSTYNEQFF.

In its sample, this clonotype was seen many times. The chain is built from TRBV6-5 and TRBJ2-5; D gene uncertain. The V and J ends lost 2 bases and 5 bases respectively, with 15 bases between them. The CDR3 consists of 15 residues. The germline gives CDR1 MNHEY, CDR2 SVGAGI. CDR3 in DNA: TGTGCCAGCAGTTACCCTATATCAGGTGACGAGACCCAGTACTTC. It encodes CASSYPISGDETQYF.

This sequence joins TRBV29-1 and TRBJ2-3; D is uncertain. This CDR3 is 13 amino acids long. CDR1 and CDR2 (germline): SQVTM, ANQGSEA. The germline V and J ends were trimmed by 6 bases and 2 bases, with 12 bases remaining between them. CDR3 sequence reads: CSVSPRSTDTQYF. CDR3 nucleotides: TGCAGCGTGTCACCTAGATCCACAGATACGCAGTATTTT.